The T cell receptor (beta chain) under discussion was sequenced for a study of identical twins. Study results and limitations: The abundant beta clonotypes from cord blood had fewer insertions, and memory repertoires had none of this. Monozygotic twins shared more out-of-frame TCR alpha than recombination models predicted. Cross-sectional statistics, not tracking of the same donors, supported the conclusions.

This clonotype was recorded many times. What it binds is unknown. The CDR3 is 14 amino acids. CDR1 and CDR2 from the germline V gene are SQVTM and ANQGSEA. V lost 2 bases, J lost 2 bases, and 10 bases lay in between. Template switching introduced a universal primer site, and the cDNA bore unique molecular identifiers. In TCRdb, the 5' RACE reads were re-called with MiXCR into one record per CDR3 protein. The table shows roughly 260,000 distinct CDR3 sequences, with 7.5% occurring only once. These data also formed part of another study, on yellow fever vaccine responses in identical twins.

The source is a young woman in good health. V and J are TRBV29-1 and TRBJ1-3; unclear D gene. Sequencing was performed on CD8+ T cells sorted from blood. The CDR3 region is CSVEQASAGNTIYF. In nucleotides, the CDR3 is TGCAGCGTTGAACAAGCCTCGGCTGGAAACACCATATATTTT.